The clone carrying this TCR beta chain was seen a single time. This entry is derived from a study of blood T cell repertoires in COVID-19. Overall study context: Researchers got acute and convalescent COVID-19 samples from the United States, Italy and Spain. Sources were T cells, B-cell-depleted T cells, or PBMCs; the material itself was cDNA or gDNA.

The germline V gene has CDR1 SEHNR and CDR2 FQNEAQ (reference sequence). V lost 8 bases to trimming and J lost 5 bases, with 11 bases between them. CDR3 length: 12 amino acids. Method: immunoSEQ multiplex PCR; TCRdb's copy keeps in-frame clones and lacks some. There are fewer than 110,000 clones in the sample; under 95% occur only once, and around 1.3% lies in the top ten. The sequenced sample was peripheral blood. The sequence came from a young woman with acute or convalescent COVID-19. The chain joins TRBV7-9 to TRBJ2-3; D gene uncertain. CDR3 nucleotides: TGTGCCAGCGCGCCAAGCTTAGATACGCAGTATTTT. Protein sequence: CASAPSLDTQYF.